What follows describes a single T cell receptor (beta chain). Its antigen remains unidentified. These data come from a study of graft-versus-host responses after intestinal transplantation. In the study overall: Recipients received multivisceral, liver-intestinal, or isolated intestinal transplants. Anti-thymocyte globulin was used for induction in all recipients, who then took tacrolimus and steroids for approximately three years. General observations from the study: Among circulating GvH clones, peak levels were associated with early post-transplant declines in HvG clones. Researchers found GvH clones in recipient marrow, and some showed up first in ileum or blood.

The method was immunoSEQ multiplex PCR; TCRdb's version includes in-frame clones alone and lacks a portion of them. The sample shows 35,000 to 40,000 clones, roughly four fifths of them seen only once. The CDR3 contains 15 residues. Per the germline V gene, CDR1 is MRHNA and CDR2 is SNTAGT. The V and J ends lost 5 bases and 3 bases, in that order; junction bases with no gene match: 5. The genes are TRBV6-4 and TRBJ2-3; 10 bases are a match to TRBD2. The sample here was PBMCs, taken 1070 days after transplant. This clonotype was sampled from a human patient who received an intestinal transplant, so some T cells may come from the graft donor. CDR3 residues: CASSPASGGTDTQYF. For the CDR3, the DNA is TGTGCCAGCAGTCCGGCTAGCGGGGGTACAGATACGCAGTATTTT.